This TCR beta chain stems from a study of T cells in Graves' hyperthyroidism and ophthalmopathy. Germline V lookup: CDR1 LNHDA, CDR2 SQIVND (reference sequence). This CDR3 contains 14 residues. The V end lost 4 bases, the J end lost 7 bases, and 14 bases lay between the germline ends. It was RNA transcripts that yielded the amplified TCR beta CDR3 regions. The TCR CDR3 first-round RT-PCR relied on the HTBI primer set. TCRdb re-called the multiplex PCR reads through MiXCR, storing one row per CDR3 protein. The sample records under 700,000 distinct CDR3 sequences, around 15% being singletons. Material: blood. The chain links TRBV19 to TRBJ2-1; D might be TRBD2 (5 bases). This clonotype was obtained from a woman aged 18-35 years with Graves' hyperthyroidism. The CDR3 DNA sequence: TGTGCCAGTAGTAAGGGAGTTGAGCCGAATGAGCAGTTCTTC. This sequence encodes CASSKGVEPNEQFF.